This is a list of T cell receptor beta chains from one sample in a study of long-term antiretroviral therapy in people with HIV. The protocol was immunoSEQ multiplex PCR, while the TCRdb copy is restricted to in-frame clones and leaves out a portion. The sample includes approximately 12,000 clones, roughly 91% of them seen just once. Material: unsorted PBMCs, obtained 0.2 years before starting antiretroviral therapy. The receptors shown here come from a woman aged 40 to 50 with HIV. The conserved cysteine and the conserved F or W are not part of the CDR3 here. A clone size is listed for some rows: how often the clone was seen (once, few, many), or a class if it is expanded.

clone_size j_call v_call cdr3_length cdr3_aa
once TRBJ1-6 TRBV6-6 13 ASSYPGQGDSPLH
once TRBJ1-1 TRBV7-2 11 ASSHRWGSEAF
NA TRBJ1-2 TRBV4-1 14 ASSQGRSGPHYGYT
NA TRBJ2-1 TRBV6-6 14 ASSYSWQGALNEQF
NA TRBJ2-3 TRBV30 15 AWISSTSGVFTDTQY
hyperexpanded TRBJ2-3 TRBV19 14 ASSIASAGGPDTQY
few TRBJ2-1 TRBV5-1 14 ASSLAGLAVYNEQF
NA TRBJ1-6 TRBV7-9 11 ASSLDLNSPLH
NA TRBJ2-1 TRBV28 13 ASSFRQGMYNEQF
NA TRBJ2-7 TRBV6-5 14 ASSSAAGDRGLEQY
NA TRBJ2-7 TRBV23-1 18 ASTPPSGGVHGVPYYEQY
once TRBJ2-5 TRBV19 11 ASSDQGGETQY
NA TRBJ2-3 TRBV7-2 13 ASTIVAGGADTQY
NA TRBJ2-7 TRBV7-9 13 ASSRGTPVTYEQY
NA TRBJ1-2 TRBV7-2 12 ASSYGQGGNGYT
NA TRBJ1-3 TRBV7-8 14 ASSLKRQFSGNTIY
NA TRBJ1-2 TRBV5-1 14 ASSFGQQGVLAGYT
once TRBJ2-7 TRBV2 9 ASSDFAEQY
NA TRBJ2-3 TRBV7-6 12 ASSLDTGTDTQY
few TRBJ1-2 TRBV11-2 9 ASSSNYGYT
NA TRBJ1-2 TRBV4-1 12 ASSQPRTMSGYT
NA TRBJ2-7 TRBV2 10 ASSGQIYEQY
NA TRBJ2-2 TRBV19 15 ASTRLAGGRGTGELF
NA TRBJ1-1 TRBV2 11 ASRPDWNTEAF
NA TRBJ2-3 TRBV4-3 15 ASSQDPGDFSTDTQY
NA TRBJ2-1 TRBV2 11 ASKNRDYNEQF
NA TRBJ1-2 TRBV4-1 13 ASRRFTGGSEGYT
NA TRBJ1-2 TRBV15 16 ATSRVTGQGWVDYGYT